Listed here is a single T cell receptor beta chain. Its target is not known. These data come from a study of cytomegalovirus exposure and HLA in healthy donors. Study-wide findings and caveats: One later analysis reportedly identified an Asian-associated ancestry cluster that showed fewer N-insertions than the roughly 600-donor mean. Across all donors, roughly uniform sequencing depth was an assumption of the presence/absence analyses. In a later analysis, HLA-associated TCR beta chains were more clonally expanded than equally common others. It was confirmed in vitro that a few of the CMV-associated chains were specific for CMV antigens.

Primers included in the PCR were 60 Vbeta and 13 Jbeta primers. Libraries were prepared by immunoSEQ multiplex PCR; TCRdb keeps only in-frame clonotypes and omits some of them. The top ten clones hold roughly 3.9% of a sample with around 110,000 clones, 65% to 90% of them seen once. V shed 4 bases and J 5 bases; nucleotides not matched to a gene: 4. This CDR3 has 14 amino acids. Germline V gene sequence: CDR1 SGHTA, CDR2 FQGNSA. The sample comprised PBMCs. The sequence was collected from a woman younger than 45 in good health and CMV-seronegative. The chain couples TRBV7-2 to TRBJ2-3, with 9 bases identical to TRBD1. The CDR3 DNA reads TGTGCCAGCAGCTCGGACAGGGGAAGAGATACGCAGTATTTT. Translated, it gives CASSSDRGRDTQYF.